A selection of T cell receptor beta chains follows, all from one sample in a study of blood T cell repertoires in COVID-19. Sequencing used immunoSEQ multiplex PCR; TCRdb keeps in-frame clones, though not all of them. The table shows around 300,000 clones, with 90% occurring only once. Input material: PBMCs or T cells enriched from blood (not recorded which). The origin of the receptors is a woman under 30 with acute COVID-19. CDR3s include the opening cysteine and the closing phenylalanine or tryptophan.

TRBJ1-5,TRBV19,CASSIVGGMGQPQHF
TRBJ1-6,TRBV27,CASTPLGGRNSPLHF
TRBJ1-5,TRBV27,CASNSRGADQPQHF
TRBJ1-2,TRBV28,CASSPRGSVYGYTF
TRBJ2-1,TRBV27,CASSSTGTSGSYEQFF
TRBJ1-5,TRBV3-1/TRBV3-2,CASSQRWAQPQHF
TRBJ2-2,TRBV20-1,CSADSTGELFF
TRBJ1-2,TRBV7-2,CASSRRTVSANYGYTF
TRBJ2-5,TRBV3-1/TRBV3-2,CASSRMHTQETQYF
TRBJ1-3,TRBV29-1,CSVETGAGDTIYF
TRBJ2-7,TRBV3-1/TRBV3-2,CASSARLSGSSYEQYF
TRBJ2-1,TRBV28,CASSGSGVRNEQFF
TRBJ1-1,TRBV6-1,CASSETQGGLNTEAFF
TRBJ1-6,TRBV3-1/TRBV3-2,CASSSDSRNSYNSPLHF
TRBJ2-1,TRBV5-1,CASSHTSGSLNEQFF
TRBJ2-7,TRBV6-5,CASSSTTGGYEQYF
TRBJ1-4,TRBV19,CASRTATGGANEKLFF
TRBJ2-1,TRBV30,CAWSVSLAGEYEQFF
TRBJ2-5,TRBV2,CASSELTSETQYF
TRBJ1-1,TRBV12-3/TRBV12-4,CASRDSLNTEAFF